These T cell receptor beta chains were read from a single sample in a study of graft-versus-host responses after intestinal transplantation. Libraries were prepared by immunoSEQ multiplex PCR; TCRdb keeps only in-frame clonotypes and omits some of them. The repertoire holds about 12,000 clones, with about 80% as singletons. Sequencing used ileum tissue, obtained 142 days after intestinal transplantation. The receptor source for this set is a human patient who received an intestinal transplant, so some T cells may come from the graft donor. Each CDR3 is given with its conserved first and last residue. Clone size appears in some rows only: once, few, many, or a class for an expanded clone.

size	V	J	CDR3
NA	TRBV7-3	TRBJ1-1	CASSLVMAGGTEAFF
once	TRBV4-2	TRBJ2-7	CASSQDGGGYYEQYF
NA	TRBV6-5	TRBJ1-2	CASSELYHYGYTF
NA	TRBV6-4	TRBJ2-3	CASSGSSTDTQYF
NA	TRBV5-4	TRBJ2-5	CGTGGGQETQYF
NA	TRBV5-3	TRBJ2-3	CARRPRVPTDTQYF
NA	TRBV30	TRBJ1-1	CAWRGHLNTEAFF
few	TRBV2	TRBJ1-6	CASSAGATGSPLHF
NA	TRBV5-4	TRBJ2-3	CASSLLDLITDTQYF
NA	TRBV5-6	TRBJ1-1	CASSSTSWGPNTEAFF
NA	TRBV6-5	TRBJ2-4	CASRAGLNIQYF
NA	TRBV7-8	TRBJ1-1	CASSWGQNTEAFF
NA	TRBV7-3	TRBJ1-5	CASSPVYSNQPQHF
NA	TRBV19	TRBJ2-3	CASSISGGPHTQYF
NA	TRBV7-9	TRBJ1-2	CASSLGQNYGYTF
large	TRBV7-8	TRBJ1-1	CASSLWRDTEAFF
NA	TRBV25-1	TRBJ1-2	CASSTPQGAFTNYGYTF
NA	TRBV11-3	TRBJ1-1	CASSLRRLNGEAFF
NA	TRBV2	TRBJ1-4	CASIRGTQEKLFF
NA	TRBV10-3	TRBJ2-1	CASGGAWGDEQFF
NA	TRBV4-3	TRBJ2-6	CASSSGTGNGANVLTF
NA	TRBV18	TRBJ1-2	CASSPSSGTETPYTF
NA	TRBV2	TRBJ2-3	CASDRTGVTDTQYF
NA	TRBV9	TRBJ2-1	CASSVIGDEQFF
NA	TRBV13	TRBJ2-7	CASSLQGRWGYEQYF
NA	TRBV6-5	TRBJ1-6	CASRSGTGDGPLHF
NA	TRBV29-1	TRBJ1-2	CSVEDPYGYTF
once	TRBV5-1	TRBJ2-3	CASSPERGTDTQYF
NA	TRBV10-3	TRBJ2-3	CAISWGGVGLGGTDTQYF
NA	TRBV6-1	TRBJ2-3	CASIITDTQYF
NA	TRBV2	TRBJ2-2	CASSARGQGTGELFF
NA	TRBV9	TRBJ2-3	CASSSDSGGAGDTQYF
NA	TRBV6-1	TRBJ2-5	CASSESLNWDRTSGDQETQYF
NA	TRBV29-1	TRBJ1-1	CSVDTKGLATEAFF
NA	TRBV11-2	TRBJ2-7	CASSPPGTRRAYEQYF
NA	TRBV11-3	TRBJ1-2	CASSPTGSYGYTF
NA	TRBV10-3	TRBJ2-1	CAISRLASYNEQFF
NA	TRBV28	TRBJ2-7	CASSLSPRDSSYEQYF
NA	TRBV5-4	TRBJ2-3	CASSSGGFGSDTQYF
NA	TRBV9	TRBJ2-7	CASSDDSGDPTYEQYF
NA	TRBV7-9	TRBJ1-1	CASSLGSQMNTEAFF
NA	TRBV11-2	TRBJ2-6	CASSRLPGQVPSGANVLTF
NA	TRBV11-2	TRBJ2-1	CASTSGGYEQFF
NA	TRBV4-1	TRBJ2-1	CASSHPHLAGTSGHNEQFF
few	TRBV18	TRBJ1-2	CASSLYLLYGYTF
NA	TRBV2	TRBJ1-1	CASSAGTGVENEAFF
NA	TRBV14	TRBJ1-1	CASSRQGGIVWTEAFF
NA	TRBV7-9	TRBJ1-2	CASSPPGSGYGYTF
NA	TRBV19	TRBJ1-2	CASRAKGGVRYGYTF
NA	TRBV6-5	TRBJ1-2	CASSGLRGYRGYTF
NA	TRBV11-3	TRBJ1-6	CASSLSTNSPLHF